A single sample gave rise to the 23 T cell receptor beta chains below, sequenced in a study of cytomegalovirus exposure and HLA in healthy donors. The table came from immunoSEQ multiplex PCR; TCRdb's copy has only in-frame clones and leaves some out. The table shows about 250,000 clones, with 85% to 90% occurring only once. The sequenced sample was PBMCs. Receptors were obtained from a man younger than 30 in good health and CMV-seronegative.

The chain employs TRBV10-2 and TRBJ1-6; D ambiguous. Germline V gene sequence: CDR1 WSHSY, CDR2 SAAADI. The CDR3 spans 14 residues. V was clipped by 2 bases and J by 8 bases, with 10 bases between them. The CDR3 bases are TGCGCCAGCAGTGAGCGAGGTAGTGATTCACCCCTCCACTTT. It is translated as CASSERGSDSPLHF.

In this sample, this clone turned up a few times. The J gene is TRBJ2-7, the V gene TRBV5-6, with TRBD1 identical over 7 bases. Germline-derived CDR1 and CDR2 are SGHDT and YYEEEE. The CDR3 covers 14 residues. The V segment lost 4 bases and the J segment 3 bases; nucleotides outside the gene matches: 7. This CDR3 reads CASSVGQQFYEQYF. The CDR3 DNA reads TGTGCCAGCAGCGTGGGACAGCAATTCTACGAGCAGTACTTC.

The chain has TRBV5-1 and TRBJ1-1; 7 bases map to TRBD1. The CDR3 length is 14 residues. The V and J ends lost 4 bases and 3 bases, in that order; junction bases with no gene match: 6. Germline V gene lookup returns CDR1 SGHRS and CDR2 YFSETQ. The DNA for the CDR3 is TGCGCCAGCAGCGCCATCGGGACAGACACTGAAGCTTTCTTT. Translation gives CASSAIGTDTEAFF.

The V gene is TRBV9, the J gene TRBJ2-3; D possibly corresponds to TRBD2 (5 bases). The V gene lost 1 base and the J gene lost 4 bases, with 7 bases spanning the gap. CDR1 is SGDLS and CDR2 is YYNGEE in the germline V gene. The CDR3 is made up of 13 amino acids. The CDR3 DNA follows: TGTGCCAGCAGCGTACACGGGGCAGATACGCAGTATTTT. This gives the protein CASSVHGADTQYF.

This chain connects TRBV9 to TRBJ2-3; 7 nucleotides match TRBD2. Germline assignment: CDR1 SGDLS and CDR2 YYNGEE. Losses at the gene ends were 0 bases for V and 0 bases for J; bases not matched to a gene: 4. There are 16 residues in the CDR3. CDR3 DNA: TGTGCCAGCAGCGTAGACGTCGGGGGGAGCACAGATACGCAGTATTTT. It codes for CASSVDVGGSTDTQYF.

This clone was seen a handful of times. The CDR3 nucleotides read TGTGCCAGCTCACCACCGGGAGGATCCGAGCAGTACTTC. Translating it yields CASSPPGGSEQYF. V usage is TRBV18 and J usage is TRBJ2-7, with D possibly TRBD2 on 6 matching bases. Germline CDR1 KGHSH, CDR2 LQKENI. The CDR3 sequence is 13 residues long. V lost 0 bases and J lost 6, with 9 bases in between. Looking up the rest from reference TRBV18 and TRBJ2-7 gives the full variable domain: NAGVMQNPRHLVRRRGQEARLRCSPMKGHSHVYWYRQLPEEGLKFMVYLQKENIIDESGMPKERFSAEFPKEGPSILRIQQVVRGDSAAYFCASSPPGGSEQYFGPGTRLTVT.

This chain connects TRBV7-8 to TRBJ2-1, with D maybe TRBD2 (6 bases). The germline V gene has CDR1 SGHVS and CDR2 FQNEAQ. V was pared by 1 base and J by 3 bases, with 10 bases between. The CDR3 is 15 residues long. The CDR3 region has the DNA TGTGCCAGCAGCTTAGAGGAGGGCAGCTACAATGAGCAGTTCTTC. This gives the protein CASSLEEGSYNEQFF.

The gene calls are TRBV4-1 and TRBJ2-7; a weak D match, TRBD2 (6 bases). The CDR3 is 16 amino acids. Looked up from germline, CDR1 is MGHRA and CDR2 is YSYEKL. Between the trimmed V and J ends, which lost 0 bases and 4 bases, there was a span of 16 bases. The CDR3: CASSQDGRGRFYEQYF. The CDR3 coding sequence is TGCGCCAGCAGCCAAGATGGGCGGGGCCGATTTTACGAGCAGTACTTC.

The rearrangement uses TRBV2 and TRBJ1-5; 8 nucleotides align to TRBD1. The CDR3 length is 14 residues. V trimming: 8 bases; J trimming: 4 bases; junction bases outside the gene matches: 7. Germline CDR1 and CDR2: SNHLY and FYNNEI. In DNA form, the CDR3 reads TGTGCCAGCGAAGACAGGGGCGGGAATCAGCCCCAGCATTTT. Amino acid sequence: CASEDRGGNQPQHF.

J is TRBJ1-6 and V is TRBV6-5; a weak D match, TRBD1 (5 bases). Germline V lookup: CDR1 MNHEY, CDR2 SVGAGI. V was pared by 0 bases and J by 7 bases, with 10 bases between. CDR3 size: 15 residues. In DNA form, the CDR3 reads TGTGCCAGCAGTTACTCGATGTCAGGGAATTCACCCCTCCACTTT. It translates to CASSYSMSGNSPLHF.

The chain carries TRBV6-6 and TRBJ2-7; TRBD1 aligns across 11 bases. The CDR3 totals 14 residues. Trimming at V came to 6 bases and at J to 7 bases, leaving 8 bases not matched to a gene. Germline V gene lookup returns CDR1 MNHNY and CDR2 SVGAGI (reference sequence). CDR3: CASRGTGGSGEQYF. The CDR3 region has the DNA TGTGCCAGCAGAGGGACAGGGGGTTCCGGGGAGCAGTACTTC.

This clone was detected once. The genes are TRBV2 and TRBJ2-3; 8 nucleotides agree with TRBD1. Germline V gene lookup returns CDR1 SNHLY and CDR2 FYNNEI. CDR3 size: 18 residues. V trimming: 0 bases; J trimming: 0 bases; junction bases outside the gene matches: 8. DNA for the CDR3: TGTGCCAGCAGTGAAGCAGACGACAGGGGTCATAGCACAGATACGCAGTATTTT. Encoded protein: CASSEADDRGHSTDTQYF. Complete variable domain (other parts from reference TRBV2 and TRBJ2-3): EPEVTQTPSHQVTQMGQEVILRCVPISNHLYFYWYRQILGQKVEFLVSFYNNEISEKSEIFDDQFSVERPDGSNFTLKIRSTKLEDSAMYFCASSEADDRGHSTDTQYFGPGTRLTVL.

CDR3 protein: CASPGHNNEQFF. CDR3 nucleotide sequence: TGTGCCAGCCCCGGACATAACAATGAGCAGTTCTTC. The V call is TRBV6-5, the J call TRBJ2-1, with D maybe TRBD1 (5 bases). V was clipped by 8 bases and J by 5 bases, with 10 bases between them. Germline CDR1 and CDR2: MNHEY and SVGAGI. There are 12 residues in the CDR3.

On this clone: This specimen includes other DNA sequences encoding the same CDR3. The chain carries TRBV2 and TRBJ1-4, with 9 bases matching TRBD1. The CDR3 has 13 residues. V lost 6 bases, J lost 7 bases, and 3 bases stayed unmatched. CDR1 SNHLY and CDR2 FYNNEI come from the germline V gene. In DNA, the CDR3 is TGTGCCAGCAGACAGGGGGCGAGTGAAAAACTGTTTTTT. Amino acid sequence: CASRQGASEKLFF.

This chain uses TRBV28 with TRBJ2-7; D is perhaps TRBD2 (7 bases). V was trimmed by 7 bases and J by 2 bases, leaving 12 bases between them. This CDR3 region has 13 residues. Per germline, CDR1 MDHEN and CDR2 SYDVKM. For the CDR3, the DNA is TGTGCCAGCATGGGGGGGGCTGCCTACGAGCAGTACTTC. It specifies CASMGGAAYEQYF.

The sample holds a few counts of this clone. V gene TRBV20-1 combines with J gene TRBJ1-1; D is ambiguous. CDR1 and CDR2 (germline): DFQATT, SNEGSKA (reference sequence). This CDR3 contains 10 residues. CDR3 amino acids: CSVAHTEAFF. The CDR3 coding sequence is TGCAGCGTAGCTCACACTGAAGCTTTCTTT.

This chain uses TRBV13 with TRBJ2-7; D not certain. Germline V CDR1 and CDR2: PRHDT, FYEKMQ (reference sequence). V shed 5 bases and J shed 3 bases, with 11 bases lying between them. This CDR3 has 13 residues. The CDR3 region is CASSPLASYEQYF. The CDR3 DNA is TGTGCCAGCAGCCCCCTCGCGAGCTACGAGCAGTACTTC.

The chain couples TRBV5-4 to TRBJ2-2; 9 bases agree with TRBD1. The V segment lost 1 base and the J segment 8 bases; nucleotides outside the gene matches: 12. This CDR3 spans 17 amino acids. Germline values: CDR1 SGHNT, CDR2 YYREEE (reference sequence). CDR3 coding DNA: TGTGCCAGCAGCTTGAAGTTGGTGACAGGGGGGTCGGGGGAGCTGTTTTTT. Its translation is CASSLKLVTGGSGELFF.

The chain joins TRBV27 to TRBJ2-1, with a tentative D call TRBD1 (6 bases). CDR1 and CDR2 (germline): MNHEY, SMNVEV (reference sequence). Trimming removed 3 bases from V and 6 bases from J, with 9 bases in between. The CDR3 is 13 amino acids. CDR3 sequence reads: CASSFPGANEQFF. In nucleotides, the CDR3 is TGTGCCAGCAGTTTCCCAGGGGCCAATGAGCAGTTCTTC.

The rearrangement uses TRBV5-1 and TRBJ2-7; 9 positions agree with TRBD1. The V and J ends lost 3 bases and 1 base, in that order; junction bases with no gene match: 5. The CDR3 extends over 15 amino acids. Germline CDR1 is SGHRS and CDR2 is YFSETQ. CDR3 in amino acids: CASSSPGQGSYEQYF. The CDR3 region has the DNA TGCGCCAGCAGCTCGCCGGGACAGGGTTCCTACGAGCAGTACTTC.

The chain combines TRBV5-1 with TRBJ1-1; no firm D call. The CDR3 is 15 amino acids. CDR1 and CDR2 from the germline V gene are SGHRS and YFSETQ. The germline V and J ends were trimmed by 4 bases and 0 bases, with 13 bases remaining between them. The CDR3 protein is CASSLTPLLNTEAFF. The CDR3 DNA reads TGCGCCAGCAGCCTGACACCCCTTCTGAACACTGAAGCTTTCTTT.

Here the CDR3 DNA reads TGTGCCAGCAGCCCCCGCGCAGCGGGGGGCCGTTACAATGAGCAGTTCTTC. Its protein is CASSPRAAGGRYNEQFF. V is TRBV9 and J is TRBJ2-1; 9 positions agree with TRBD2. The CDR3 loop spans 17 amino acids. Trimming took 4 bases from V and 4 from J; bases not matched to a gene: 12. The germline V gene encodes CDR1 SGDLS and CDR2 YYNGEE.

This chain connects TRBV23-1 to TRBJ2-3; 7 bases are shared with TRBD2. TRBV23-1 is marked as an open reading frame, function uncertain. This CDR3 has 17 residues. Trimming cost V 9 bases and J 2 bases; bases outside gene matches: 17. The CDR3 here is CARNRSSGPCLTDTQYF. The CDR3, as DNA: TGCGCCAGAAACCGGTCTAGCGGCCCTTGCCTCACAGATACGCAGTATTTT.